This T cell receptor (beta chain) derives from a study of blood T cell repertoires in COVID-19 (dated by TCRdb to about 2020). About the study as a whole: Collaborator samples came from the United States, Italy and Spain and covered acute and convalescent phases of COVID-19. The prospective study material was composed of cDNA or gDNA derived from T cells, B-cell-depleted T cells, or PBMCs. The samples were drawn from two sources: the first 160 participants of the ongoing ImmuneRACE study, and 1,000 to 1,500 subjects contributed by 6 global collaborators. Nearly every sample came with metadata listing a de-identified subject ID, COVID-19 status, age in years and sex. HLA class I and class II types, where available, came from metadata supplied by the sample provider rather than from assay-based typing. Subjects who had been exposed to COVID-19, were actively infected with it, or had recovered from it provided the deeply sampled blood TCRbeta repertoires that made up the dataset. The repertoires were released in a freely available public database intended as a resource for research on the immune response to SARS-CoV-2. The research as a whole found: How much clinical and demographic metadata was included differed by source and by participant, and the metadata was provided uncurated.

At one collaborating source in Seattle, patients were enrolled during active infection and were followed longitudinally through the course of disease. Collaborating institutions collected whole blood in K2EDTA tubes following their own protocols. For TCRbeta analysis, collaborator samples were shipped as frozen whole blood, as isolated PBMCs, or as DNA extracted from either sample type. A note on this clone: This receptor's antigen is unknown. Within one base of it there is no much larger clone, and no base qualities were kept.

The immunoSEQ Assay, a bias-controlled multiplex PCR, was used to amplify TCRbeta CDR3 regions from genomic DNA. For the original study's pipeline: The number of nucleated cells in each sample was estimated by amplification of reference gene primers within the assay. To quantify the absolute abundance of each unique TCRbeta CDR3 rearrangement, sequence reads were collapsed and filtered. For each sample, productive Simpson clonality was calculated by taking the square root of Simpson's diversity index across productive rearrangements. The immuneACCESS repertoire file appears here via TCRdb, limited to in-frame rearrangements. These files lack a portion of the clones; in checked studies, under half of the deficit traces to unresolved V genes, and the cause of the others is not known. D and trimming were read from the DNA, whereas the V and J calls and clone size are those reported in that table. The sample contains 200,000 to 300,000 clones, 80% to 90% of them found a single time. The leading ten clones occupy approximately 7.5% of the sample.

The CDR3 numbers 15 residues from cysteine through phenylalanine. This entry keeps only the CDR3 DNA: 45 bases, framed from base 1. V and J are truncated by 2 bases and 2 bases respectively, leaving an intervening sequence of 12 bases. CDR1 MNHEY and CDR2 SVGAGI are derived from the germline V gene. The chain employs TRBV6-5 and TRBJ2-5; the D gene is perhaps TRBD2, on 6 matching bases. This TCR was sampled from an elderly woman with COVID-19, enrolled during active disease. The sample taken for sequencing was peripheral blood. Here is the DNA: TGTGCCAGCAGTTACGGCGGGGCGGGACAAGAGACCCAGTACTTC. Its protein is CASSYGGAGQETQYF.